This is a list of T cell receptor beta chains from one sample in a study of cytomegalovirus exposure and HLA in healthy donors. Measured with immunoSEQ multiplex PCR; TCRdb has only the in-frame clones, and not every one. The table lists some 120,000 clones, roughly four fifths of them singletons. Sequenced sample: PBMCs. These receptors were collected from a man in his fifties in good health and CMV-seronegative. The CDR3 runs from the conserved cysteine through the conserved F or W. The D gene is left open where the match is weak. Clone size is given for some rows only: seen once, a few or many times, or a class if the clone is expanded.

v_gene	d_gene	abundance	j_gene	CDR3aa	CDR3nt
TRBV5-1	-	-	TRBJ2-1	CASSLARNSYNEQFF	TGCGCCAGCAGCTTGGCGCGGAACTCCTACAATGAGCAGTTCTTC
TRBV19	TRBD1	-	TRBJ1-5	CASSIRTGGTNQPQHF	TGTGCCAGTAGTATCAGGACAGGGGGCACCAATCAGCCCCAGCATTTT
TRBV14	TRBD2	-	TRBJ2-5	CASSHSPGISGPPLGETQYF	TGTGCCAGCAGCCACTCTCCCGGGATTAGCGGGCCCCCGTTGGGAGAGACCCAGTACTTC
TRBV6-1	-	-	TRBJ1-1	CASSEEVRAEAFF	TGTGCCAGCAGTGAAGAGGTCAGGGCTGAAGCTTTCTTT
TRBV11-2	TRBD2	-	TRBJ2-5	CASSFSGDVTQYF	TGTGCCAGCAGCTTTAGCGGGGACGTGACCCAGTACTTC
TRBV6-5	TRBD1	few	TRBJ2-7	CASSYSRQGGGREQYF	TGTGCCAGCAGTTACTCACGACAGGGGGGTGGTAGGGAGCAGTACTTC
TRBV4-2	TRBD1	-	TRBJ1-3	CASSLIGTGTGGNTIYF	TGTGCCAGCAGCCTTATCGGTACCGGGACAGGGGGAAACACCATATATTTT
TRBV7-9	-	few	TRBJ1-6	CASSLLEMAPLHF	TGTGCCAGCAGCTTATTAGAGATGGCACCCCTCCACTTT
TRBV5-6	-	-	TRBJ1-4	CASSPGTRLNEKLFF	TGTGCCAGCAGCCCCGGGACAAGGCTTAATGAAAAACTGTTTTTT
TRBV11-3	-	-	TRBJ2-3	CASSYTGVEGDTQYF	TGTGCCAGCAGCTATACGGGGGTGGAAGGGGATACGCAGTATTTT
TRBV10-3	-	-	TRBJ1-6	CAISMSLGSPLHF	TGTGCCATCAGTATGTCCCTAGGATCACCCCTCCACTTT
TRBV13	-	-	TRBJ2-7	CASSLPFSYEQYF	TGTGCCAGCAGCTTACCTTTCTCCTACGAGCAGTACTTC
TRBV2	TRBD2	-	TRBJ2-3	CAISRGGSTDTQYF	TGTGCCATCTCACGGGGGGGGAGCACAGATACGCAGTATTTT
TRBV7-3	TRBD1	few	TRBJ1-4	CASSPKDRGEGEKLFF	TGTGCCAGCAGCCCTAAGGACAGGGGGGAGGGTGAAAAACTGTTTTTT
TRBV5-1	-	-	TRBJ2-5	CASSLFPGEEETQYF	TGCGCCAGCAGCTTGTTTCCAGGGGAAGAGGAGACCCAGTACTTC